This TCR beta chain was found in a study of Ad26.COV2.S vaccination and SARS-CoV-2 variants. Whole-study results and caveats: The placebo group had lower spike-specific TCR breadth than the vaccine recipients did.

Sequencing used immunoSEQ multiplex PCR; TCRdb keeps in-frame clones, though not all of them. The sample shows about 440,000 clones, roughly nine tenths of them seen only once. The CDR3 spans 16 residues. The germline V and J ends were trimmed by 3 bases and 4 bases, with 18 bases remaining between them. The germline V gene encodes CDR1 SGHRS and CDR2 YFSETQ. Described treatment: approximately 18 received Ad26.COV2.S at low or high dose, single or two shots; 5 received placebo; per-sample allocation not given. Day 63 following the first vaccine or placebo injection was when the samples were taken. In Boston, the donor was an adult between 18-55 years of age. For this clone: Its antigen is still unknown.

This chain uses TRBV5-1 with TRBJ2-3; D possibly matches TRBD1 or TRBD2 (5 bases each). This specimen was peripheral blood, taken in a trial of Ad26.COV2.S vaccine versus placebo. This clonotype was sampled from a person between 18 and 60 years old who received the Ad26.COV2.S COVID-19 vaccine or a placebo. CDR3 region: CASSSPGPAGPDTQYF. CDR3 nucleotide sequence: TGCGCCAGCAGCTCCCCGGGGCCCGCCGGTCCAGATACGCAGTATTTT.